These T cell receptor beta chains were read from a single sample in a study of T cell changes during pregnancy in multiple sclerosis. The protocol was immunoSEQ multiplex PCR, while the TCRdb copy is restricted to in-frame clones and leaves out a portion. The top ten hold approximately 3% of the sample, which has about 53,000 clones, roughly nine tenths seen once. Sequenced material: CD8+ T cells from peripheral blood mononuclear cells, taken before pregnancy. Every receptor here comes from a female donor with multiple sclerosis, enrolled in a pregnancy study. The CDR3 runs from the conserved cysteine through the conserved F or W. D genes are given only for firm matches. Size tells how often a clone was seen (once, few, many) or the class of an expanded clone, and some rows leave it out.

CDR3 DNA: TGTGCCACCAAAGGCTCCGACAGCTCTAAGAACTACACCTTC
CDR3 protein: CATKGSDSSKNYTF
D gene: .
J gene: TRBJ1-2
V gene: TRBV27
clone size: .

CDR3 DNA: TGCGCCAGCAGCCAACCCTCAACAGGGTCTTCCTATAATTCACCCCTCCACTTT
CDR3 protein: CASSQPSTGSSYNSPLHF
D gene: .
J gene: TRBJ1-6
V gene: TRBV4-3
clone size: .

CDR3 DNA: TGTGCCAGCAGCTTGGTAGGACAGGGCCACGAGCAGTACTTC
CDR3 protein: CASSLVGQGHEQYF
D gene: TRBD1
J gene: TRBJ2-7
V gene: TRBV5-5
clone size: .

CDR3 DNA: TGTGCCAGCAGCGTTGGACAGGGGACGCAAGAGACCCAGTACTTC
CDR3 protein: CASSVGQGTQETQYF
D gene: TRBD1
J gene: TRBJ2-5
V gene: TRBV9
clone size: .

CDR3 DNA: TGCGCCAGCAGCTTGGAGGCAGGGGGCGAAGCTTTCTTT
CDR3 protein: CASSLEAGGEAFF
D gene: TRBD1
J gene: TRBJ1-1
V gene: TRBV5-1
clone size: .

CDR3 DNA: TGTGCCAGCAGCCAAGACCGACAGGGGGCAGACTATGGCTACACCTTC
CDR3 protein: CASSQDRQGADYGYTF
D gene: TRBD1
J gene: TRBJ1-2
V gene: TRBV4-2
clone size: once

CDR3 DNA: TGTGCCAGTAGTATACAGGGGGCTCTTGAAGCTTTCTTT
CDR3 protein: CASSIQGALEAFF
D gene: TRBD1
J gene: TRBJ1-1
V gene: TRBV19
clone size: .

CDR3 DNA: TGCGCCAGCAGCTTCCTGACTAGCGGGGAGTACGAGCAGTACTTC
CDR3 protein: CASSFLTSGEYEQYF
D gene: TRBD2
J gene: TRBJ2-7
V gene: TRBV5-1
clone size: .

CDR3 DNA: TGCGCCAGCAGCCAAGAACTAGCATGGACCACAGATACGCAGTATTTT
CDR3 protein: CASSQELAWTTDTQYF
D gene: .
J gene: TRBJ2-3
V gene: TRBV4-1
clone size: .

CDR3 DNA: TGTGCCAGCAGGGGCCCGGGGTCCACTGAAGCTTTCTTT
CDR3 protein: CASRGPGSTEAFF
D gene: .
J gene: TRBJ1-1
V gene: TRBV4-2
clone size: .

CDR3 DNA: TGCGCCAGCAGCACCCGGGGAGGGCCCACTGAAGCTTTCTTT
CDR3 protein: CASSTRGGPTEAFF
D gene: .
J gene: TRBJ1-1
V gene: TRBV5-1
clone size: .

CDR3 DNA: TGTGCCAGCAGCTTAGCGGGACAGTCCCCCTATGGCTACACCTTC
CDR3 protein: CASSLAGQSPYGYTF
D gene: TRBD1
J gene: TRBJ1-2
V gene: TRBV7-8
clone size: .

CDR3 DNA: TGTGCCAGCAGCTTAAGGACAGGGGAACATCAGCCCCAGCATTTT
CDR3 protein: CASSLRTGEHQPQHF
D gene: TRBD1
J gene: TRBJ1-5
V gene: TRBV7-2
clone size: .

CDR3 DNA: TGTGCCAGCAGCCAATACTCGCCGGGCACAGATACGCAGTATTTT
CDR3 protein: CASSQYSPGTDTQYF
D gene: .
J gene: TRBJ2-3
V gene: TRBV16
clone size: .

CDR3 DNA: TGTGCCAGCAGCTTAGCTGCTGGGCTAGGGGGGAACACTGAAGCTTTCTTT
CDR3 protein: CASSLAAGLGGNTEAFF
D gene: .
J gene: TRBJ1-1
V gene: TRBV7-9
clone size: once

CDR3 DNA: TGTGCCAGCAGCGGTACGACAGGGTTGAACTATGGCTACACCTTC
CDR3 protein: CASSGTTGLNYGYTF
D gene: TRBD1
J gene: TRBJ1-2
V gene: TRBV9
clone size: .

CDR3 DNA: TGTGCCAGCAGCCAAGATATGCGGGAGTCTGGGCCCCAGCATTTT
CDR3 protein: CASSQDMRESGPQHF
D gene: .
J gene: TRBJ1-5
V gene: TRBV4-2
clone size: .

CDR3 DNA: TGTGCCAGCAGTAGGACAGGGGACTCCTACAATGAGCAGTTCTTC
CDR3 protein: CASSRTGDSYNEQFF
D gene: TRBD1
J gene: TRBJ2-1
V gene: TRBV6-1
clone size: .

CDR3 DNA: TGTGCCAGCAGCCTACAGGGTTATCTTGAAGCTTTCTTT
CDR3 protein: CASSLQGYLEAFF
D gene: .
J gene: TRBJ1-1
V gene: TRBV6-5
clone size: .

CDR3 DNA: TGTGCCAGCAGCTCCACCGGGACAGGGCGCAATGAGCAGTTCTTC
CDR3 protein: CASSSTGTGRNEQFF
D gene: TRBD1
J gene: TRBJ2-1
V gene: TRBV13
clone size: .

CDR3 DNA: TGTGCCAGCAGCTTTGGGGGGGGGCCCAGCCAGACCCAGTACTTC
CDR3 protein: CASSFGGGPSQTQYF
D gene: .
J gene: TRBJ2-5
V gene: TRBV5-6
clone size: .

CDR3 DNA: TGTGCCAGCAGTCCCTTCCCCGCGACTGCGGACAACGAGCAGTACTTC
CDR3 protein: CASSPFPATADNEQYF
D gene: .
J gene: TRBJ2-7
V gene: TRBV27
clone size: .

CDR3 DNA: TGTGCCAGCAGTTCCGGGGCCTACAATGAGCAGTTCTTC
CDR3 protein: CASSSGAYNEQFF
D gene: .
J gene: TRBJ2-1
V gene: TRBV27
clone size: .

CDR3 DNA: TGCGCCAGCAGCCAAGATAGTGGGCCGGGACAGGGTGGCTACACCTTC
CDR3 protein: CASSQDSGPGQGGYTF
D gene: TRBD1
J gene: TRBJ1-2
V gene: TRBV4-3
clone size: .

CDR3 DNA: TGTGCCAGCAGCTTAGCGGTCACATCGCAGGGAATTAATGAAAAACTGTTTTTT
CDR3 protein: CASSLAVTSQGINEKLFF
D gene: .
J gene: TRBJ1-4
V gene: TRBV7-9
clone size: .

CDR3 DNA: TGTGCCAGCAGTCCTATCGGTGGTTCCACTGAAGCTTTCTTT
CDR3 protein: CASSPIGGSTEAFF
D gene: .
J gene: TRBJ1-1
V gene: TRBV25-1
clone size: few

CDR3 DNA: TGTGCCAGCAGCCTAGCGGCCAATGAAGCTTTCTTT
CDR3 protein: CASSLAANEAFF
D gene: .
J gene: TRBJ1-1
V gene: TRBV7-6
clone size: .

CDR3 DNA: TGTGCCAGCGGCGGGGCTAGCGGGGTCACCGGGGAGCTGTTTTTT
CDR3 protein: CASGGASGVTGELFF
D gene: TRBD2
J gene: TRBJ2-2
V gene: TRBV6-1
clone size: once

CDR3 DNA: TGTGCCAGCAGCTCCCCGACAGGGGGTGCATCGTATAATTCACCCCTCCACTTT
CDR3 protein: CASSSPTGGASYNSPLHF
D gene: TRBD1
J gene: TRBJ1-6
V gene: TRBV7-9
clone size: .

CDR3 DNA: TGTGCCAGCAGCTTCTTTAGGAACACTGAAGCTTTCTTT
CDR3 protein: CASSFFRNTEAFF
D gene: .
J gene: TRBJ1-1
V gene: TRBV7-9
clone size: .

CDR3 DNA: TGTGCCAGCAGTGCTGGGACAGCCGCTAGCACAGATACGCAGTATTTT
CDR3 protein: CASSAGTAASTDTQYF
D gene: TRBD1
J gene: TRBJ2-3
V gene: TRBV2
clone size: once

CDR3 DNA: TGTGCCAGTACCTCAGGGTTTCCCGGGGAGCTGTTTTTT
CDR3 protein: CASTSGFPGELFF
D gene: .
J gene: TRBJ2-2
V gene: TRBV19
clone size: .

CDR3 DNA: TGTGCCAGCAGCTTAGCCGGCGGTCGACCTCCTACAGGAAACACCATATATTTT
CDR3 protein: CASSLAGGRPPTGNTIYF
D gene: .
J gene: TRBJ1-3
V gene: TRBV7-9
clone size: .

CDR3 DNA: TGTGCCAGCAGCTTTTGGACTAGCGGGGGTGTTCAAGAGACCCAGTACTTC
CDR3 protein: CASSFWTSGGVQETQYF
D gene: TRBD2
J gene: TRBJ2-5
V gene: TRBV11-2
clone size: .

CDR3 DNA: TGTGCCAGCAGTACCCAGGGTCGGGGGATCCCTGAAGCTTTCTTT
CDR3 protein: CASSTQGRGIPEAFF
D gene: .
J gene: TRBJ1-1
V gene: TRBV6-6
clone size: .

CDR3 DNA: TGCGCCAGCAGCCAATATCGGGGGGGTTCCCTCGAGCAGTACTTC
CDR3 protein: CASSQYRGGSLEQYF
D gene: TRBD2
J gene: TRBJ2-7
V gene: TRBV4-1
clone size: .

CDR3 DNA: TGTGCCAGCAGCCCCAGGCAGGGAGGCAAAAACATTCAGTACTTC
CDR3 protein: CASSPRQGGKNIQYF
D gene: .
J gene: TRBJ2-4
V gene: TRBV7-9
clone size: .

CDR3 DNA: TGTGCCAGCAGCGTAGCTCTGAGCATGAACACTGAAGCTTTCTTT
CDR3 protein: CASSVALSMNTEAFF
D gene: .
J gene: TRBJ1-1
V gene: TRBV9
clone size: .

CDR3 DNA: TGTGCCAGGGGTCCAGGGGGCCTCGGCGAGCAGTACTTC
CDR3 protein: CARGPGGLGEQYF
D gene: TRBD1
J gene: TRBJ2-7
V gene: TRBV27
clone size: .

CDR3 DNA: TGTGCCAGCAGCTTATTGGGACTAGCGGGCCGACGATACAATGAGCAGTTCTTC
CDR3 protein: CASSLLGLAGRRYNEQFF
D gene: TRBD2
J gene: TRBJ2-1
V gene: TRBV7-2
clone size: .

CDR3 DNA: TGTGCCAGCAGCGTCGAAACGGGGGTTTCCTACAATGAGCAGTTCTTC
CDR3 protein: CASSVETGVSYNEQFF
D gene: .
J gene: TRBJ2-1
V gene: TRBV9
clone size: .

CDR3 DNA: TGTGCCAGTAGTGCCCGACTAGCGGGGTCGGATACGCAGTATTTT
CDR3 protein: CASSARLAGSDTQYF
D gene: TRBD2
J gene: TRBJ2-3
V gene: TRBV19
clone size: once

CDR3 DNA: TGCGCCAGCAGCTTCTCAGGGGGAGCTGAAGCTTTCTTT
CDR3 protein: CASSFSGGAEAFF
D gene: TRBD1
J gene: TRBJ1-1
V gene: TRBV5-1
clone size: few

CDR3 DNA: TGTGCCAGCAGCTTAGATTGGGACAGGGGTGAAAAACTGTTTTTT
CDR3 protein: CASSLDWDRGEKLFF
D gene: TRBD1
J gene: TRBJ1-4
V gene: TRBV7-9
clone size: .

CDR3 DNA: TGTGCCAGCAGCCCGGGACAGTCCTACGAGCAGTACTTC
CDR3 protein: CASSPGQSYEQYF
D gene: TRBD1
J gene: TRBJ2-7
V gene: TRBV9
clone size: .

CDR3 DNA: TGTGCCAGCAGTTCGCTAGCGGGGGGTAGCACAGATACGCAGTATTTT
CDR3 protein: CASSSLAGGSTDTQYF
D gene: TRBD2
J gene: TRBJ2-3
V gene: TRBV6-5
clone size: .

CDR3 DNA: TGTGCCAGCAGCGGAGGGGCTGCTCTTTCCTACGAGCAGTACTTC
CDR3 protein: CASSGGAALSYEQYF
D gene: .
J gene: TRBJ2-7
V gene: TRBV5-4
clone size: .

CDR3 DNA: TGTGCCAGCACCGGAGGAGGCGGGAAGAACACTGAAGCTTTCTTT
CDR3 protein: CASTGGGGKNTEAFF
D gene: .
J gene: TRBJ1-1
V gene: TRBV9
clone size: few

CDR3 DNA: TGTGCCAGCAGCTTATCGGCGGTCTACGAGCAGTACTTC
CDR3 protein: CASSLSAVYEQYF
D gene: .
J gene: TRBJ2-7
V gene: TRBV11-2
clone size: .

CDR3 DNA: TGTGCCAGCAGTTACGTAGCTGGGGGCATCCACAATGAGCAGTTCTTC
CDR3 protein: CASSYVAGGIHNEQFF
D gene: .
J gene: TRBJ2-1
V gene: TRBV6-5
clone size: .

CDR3 DNA: TGTAAAACGGGATCGCCCACCTATGGCTACACCTTC
CDR3 protein: CKTGSPTYGYTF
D gene: .
J gene: TRBJ1-2
V gene: TRBV27
clone size: .